Listed below are T cell receptor beta chains from one sample, sequenced in a study of blood T cell repertoires in COVID-19. Method: immunoSEQ multiplex PCR; TCRdb's copy keeps in-frame clones and lacks some. The sample has nearly 70,000 clones, around 84% seen once. Sequences were obtained from peripheral blood. Every receptor here comes from a woman aged 80 or over with acute or convalescent COVID-19. Each CDR3 is given with its conserved first and last residue. The order of the fields is J gene, clone size, V gene, CDR3 length, D gene, CDR3 DNA, CDR3 protein. A D gene is named only where the DNA matches it firmly. Some rows mark clone size as missing; the rest say once, few, many or name a class of expanded clone.

TRBJ2-1 NA TRBV6-5 13 TRBD2 TGTGCCAGCAGTTATAATGTCCGGACTAGACAGTTCTTC CASSYNVRTRQFF
TRBJ2-7 NA TRBV7-9 13 TRBD1 TGTGCCAGCAGCCGGGGACAGTCTAAGGAGCAGTACTTC CASSRGQSKEQYF
TRBJ1-4 NA TRBV6-5 14 NA TGTGCCAGCAACATCGGGGGGATTAATGAAAAACTGTTTTTT CASNIGGINEKLFF
TRBJ2-5 NA TRBV15 12 NA TGTGCCACCAGCCTGACGGGGGAGACCCAGTACTTC CATSLTGETQYF
TRBJ1-3 NA TRBV6-1 17 NA TGTGCCAGCAGTGTTCGACGGAGAGCGAGCTCTGGAAACACCATATATTTT CASSVRRRASSGNTIYF
TRBJ2-7 NA TRBV11-2 15 TRBD1 TGTGCCAGCAGCCTAGGACAGGGGCAGTTCTACGAGCAGTACTTC CASSLGQGQFYEQYF
TRBJ1-2 NA TRBV30 17 NA TGTGCCTGGACGGCACCGGGACGCGGGACCCGGGGCTATGGCTACACCTTC CAWTAPGRGTRGYGYTF
TRBJ2-2 NA TRBV10-1 15 NA TGCGCCAGCAGTGAAACAGAACTAGATTACGGGGAGCTGTTTTTT CASSETELDYGELFF
TRBJ1-5 NA TRBV2 15 NA TGTGCCAGCAGTTGGGGGGGTTATGGCAATCAGCCCCAGCATTTT CASSWGGYGNQPQHF
TRBJ2-1 NA TRBV18 16 NA TGTGCCAGCTCACCAGCGACGAGGAGCTCCTACAATGAGCAGTTCTTC CASSPATRSSYNEQFF
TRBJ1-1 medium-sized TRBV5-6 13 NA TGTGCCAGCAGCTTGGCCGATGGGCCTGAAGCTTTCTTT CASSLADGPEAFF
TRBJ1-6 NA TRBV5-6 19 NA TGTGCCAGCAGCTTGGCCGCAGGCCCGGTAAGGTCCTATAATTCACCCCTCCACTTT CASSLAAGPVRSYNSPLHF
TRBJ1-1 NA TRBV7-9 15 NA TGTGCCAGCAGCACTGGACAGTCCATGAACACTGAAGCTTTCTTT CASSTGQSMNTEAFF
TRBJ1-1 NA TRBV6-1 14 TRBD1 TGTGCCAGCAGTGAGGGGGACAGACACACTGAAGCTTTCTTT CASSEGDRHTEAFF
TRBJ2-2 NA TRBV19 16 TRBD2 TGTGCCAGTAGTAGAGCATTGGCGGGGGGTAGCGGGGAGCTGTTTTTT CASSRALAGGSGELFF
TRBJ1-1 NA TRBV6-5 14 TRBD1 TGTGCCAGCAGGACAGGGGACGCGAACACTGAAGCTTTCTTT CASRTGDANTEAFF
TRBJ1-2 NA TRBV30 12 NA TGTGCCTGGAGTCTTGGCCAGTATGGCTACACCTTC CAWSLGQYGYTF
TRBJ1-1 NA TRBV7-2 17 TRBD1 TGTGCCAGCAGCTACCCGGGACAGGGAGTAGTGAGGACTGAAGCTTTCTTT CASSYPGQGVVRTEAFF
TRBJ1-5 few TRBV5-8 15 NA TGTGCCAGCAGCTTGGGGGACACTAGCAATCAGCCCCAGCATTTT CASSLGDTSNQPQHF
TRBJ2-1 NA TRBV5-4 15 TRBD2 TGTGCCAGCAGCTTGACTAGCGGAACCTACAATGAGCAGTTCTTC CASSLTSGTYNEQFF
TRBJ2-7 NA TRBV27 16 TRBD2 TGTGCCAGCAGTACCCGTTCGGGGGGGCTCAAGGGCGAGCAGTACTTC CASSTRSGGLKGEQYF
TRBJ2-5 NA TRBV25-1 15 NA TGTGCCAGCAGTGATCCCAGGGCCCCTCAAGAGACCCAGTACTTC CASSDPRAPQETQYF
TRBJ2-7 NA TRBV7-2 15 TRBD2 TGTGCCAGCAGCTTAAAGACGGGGGGGCCATACGAGCAGTACTTC CASSLKTGGPYEQYF
TRBJ1-1 NA TRBV5-1 15 TRBD1 TGCGCCAGCAGCCCCGGACAGGGCGGTCACACTGAAGCTTTCTTT CASSPGQGGHTEAFF
TRBJ2-7 once TRBV12-5 14 TRBD1 TGTGCTAGTGGTTCCGGGACAGGCGCCTACGAGCAGTACTTC CASGSGTGAYEQYF
TRBJ1-2 NA TRBV3-1/TRBV3-2 14 NA TGTGCCAGCAGCCAGGCAGGGCAAAGTTTCGGCTACACCTTC CASSQAGQSFGYTF
TRBJ1-3 NA TRBV19 14 NA TGTGCCAGTAAGGACGGAGGAACTGGAAACACCATATATTTT CASKDGGTGNTIYF
TRBJ2-1 NA TRBV5-6 15 TRBD1 TGTGCCAGCAGCTTGGGACAGGGTGCCTACAATGAGCAGTTCTTC CASSLGQGAYNEQFF
TRBJ2-1 NA TRBV15 15 TRBD2 TGTGCCACCAGCAGGGGGGCGGGGGGGTTTAATGAGCAGTTCTTC CATSRGAGGFNEQFF
TRBJ2-7 NA TRBV7-2 17 TRBD2 TGTGCCAGCAGCTTAATTGTAGCGGGCCACCCGGGGGACGAGCAGTACTTC CASSLIVAGHPGDEQYF
TRBJ1-4 NA TRBV3-1/TRBV3-2 15 NA TGTGCCAGCAGCCAAGGCGACAGAAGCTATGAAAAACTGTTTTTT CASSQGDRSYEKLFF
TRBJ2-3 NA TRBV6-5 13 NA TGTGCCACCACAGGGATTGCGGAAGATACGCAGTATTTT CATTGIAEDTQYF
TRBJ1-3 NA TRBV5-1 14 NA TGCGCCAGCAGCCCGACAGGCTCTGGAAACACCATATATTTT CASSPTGSGNTIYF
TRBJ2-2 NA TRBV6-2/TRBV6-3 12 NA TGTGCCAGCAGTTCTAACACCGGGGAGCTGTTTTTT CASSSNTGELFF
TRBJ2-5 NA TRBV5-1 14 NA TGCGCCAGCAGCTTTGAGGGCAGCCAAGAGACCCAGTACTTC CASSFEGSQETQYF
TRBJ2-2 NA TRBV14 13 NA TGTGCCAGCAGCCCCCATCGGTCCGGGGAGCTGTTTTTT CASSPHRSGELFF
TRBJ1-5 NA TRBV7-9 13 NA TGTGCCAGCAGCTCCACATTGGATCAGCCCCAGCATTTT CASSSTLDQPQHF
TRBJ1-2 few TRBV6-1 17 NA TGTGCCAGCAGTGTAAACTTCCAAACAGGGTCTTCAGGTGGCTACACCTTC CASSVNFQTGSSGGYTF
TRBJ2-5 NA TRBV14 15 NA TGTGCCAGCAGCCCCTCCCTACTATTTCAAGAGACCCAGTACTTC CASSPSLLFQETQYF
TRBJ2-2 once TRBV9 14 NA TGTGCCAGCAGCGCATTCACGAGTACTGGGGAGCTGTTTTTT CASSAFTSTGELFF
TRBJ1-1 NA TRBV12-5 15 TRBD1 TGTGCTAGTGGTTTGGGGACAGGGTCGGACACTGAAGCTTTCTTT CASGLGTGSDTEAFF
TRBJ1-2 NA TRBV29-1 12 NA TGCAGCGTTCAAAAACCGGGGTATGGCTACACCTTC CSVQKPGYGYTF
TRBJ2-1 NA TRBV10-2 15 NA TGCGCCACCTCGAGGGGGACAAACTCCTACAATGAGCAGTTCTTC CATSRGTNSYNEQFF
TRBJ1-6 NA TRBV5-1 13 NA TGCGCCAGCAGTTATGGAGAGGGATCACCCCTCCACTTT CASSYGEGSPLHF
TRBJ2-5 NA TRBV6-5 15 TRBD2 TGTGCCAGCAGTTACCCGGGACTAGCTCGGGAGACCCAGTACTTC CASSYPGLARETQYF
TRBJ1-2 once TRBV12-5 24 TRBD1 TGTGCTAGTGGTTTGGGTGTGGTGCCCGGGACAGGAGGAAAAAGGGCCCTGGGGAACTATGGCTACACCTTC CASGLGVVPGTGGKRALGNYGYTF
TRBJ2-4 NA TRBV11-2 14 NA TGTGCCAGCAGCCTCTTTGTGGAGCAAAGCATTCAGTACTTC CASSLFVEQSIQYF
TRBJ2-5 NA TRBV6-1 15 TRBD1 TGTGCCAGCAGTGATCCGGGACAGGGGGGAGAGACCCAGTACTTC CASSDPGQGGETQYF
TRBJ1-2 NA TRBV10-2 14 TRBD1 TGCGCCAGCAGTGAGGCCAGGGACAGGGACGGATACACCTTC CASSEARDRDGYTF
TRBJ2-2 NA TRBV29-1 15 TRBD2 TGCAGCGTTCTCCCGGGACTAGCGTCGGGCGGGGAGCTGTTTTTT CSVLPGLASGGELFF
TRBJ1-1 NA TRBV7-9 12 NA TGTGCCAGCAGTCGTCAGGGATTGCGAGCTTTCTTT CASSRQGLRAFF
TRBJ1-1 NA TRBV12-3/TRBV12-4 13 NA TGTGCCAGCAGTTTAGGACAGCCGCTTGAAGCTTTCTTT CASSLGQPLEAFF
TRBJ2-3 few TRBV5-1 14 NA TGCGCCAGCAGCCCCGACAGATCCACAGATACGCAGTATTTT CASSPDRSTDTQYF
TRBJ2-3 NA TRBV9 14 NA TGTGCCAGCAGCGTAGTGTCAAGCACAGATACGCAGTATTTT CASSVVSSTDTQYF
TRBJ1-2 NA TRBV5-1 14 TRBD1 TGCGCCAGCAGCAGGGACAGGGCGAAGTATGGCTACACCTTC CASSRDRAKYGYTF
TRBJ1-3 NA TRBV15 18 NA TGTACCACCAGGAGTGGGCGCGGACAGACCCTCTCTGGAAACACCATATATTTT CTTRSGRGQTLSGNTIYF
TRBJ1-1 NA TRBV5-4 15 TRBD1 TGTGCCAGCAGCTCCTTTGGACAGGTTAACACTGAAGCTTTCTTT CASSSFGQVNTEAFF
TRBJ2-2 few TRBV27 14 TRBD1 TGTGCCATCCAGGGGGCGCGCGGCACCGGGGAGCTGTTTTTT CAIQGARGTGELFF
TRBJ2-3 NA TRBV20-1 13 NA TGCAGTGCTAGTAGAGGGAGCACAGATACGCAGTATTTT CSASRGSTDTQYF